The rows below give T cell receptor beta chains drawn from one sample of a study of persistence of HIV-infected CD4 T cells. Their antigen targets remain unknown. Sequencing used immunoSEQ multiplex PCR; TCRdb keeps in-frame clones, though not all of them. Here the sample spans more than 45,000 clones, around 72% being singletons. The sequencing used CD4+ T cells sorted from PBMCs after roughly 17-hour stimulation, collected from a patient who received antiretroviral therapy. The receptors here all came from an adult man with HIV who was CMV-seropositive. Each CDR3 is given with its conserved first and last residue. The D gene is left open where the match is weak. The size entry is marked missing in some rows and otherwise reads once, few, many or a size class.

J gene: TRBJ1-5
V gene: TRBV29-1
clone size: NA
D gene: TRBD1
CDR3 protein: CSVGTGWNQPQHF
CDR3 DNA: TGCAGCGTCGGGACAGGGTGGAATCAGCCCCAGCATTTT

J gene: TRBJ2-5
V gene: TRBV7-9
clone size: NA
D gene: TRBD2
CDR3 protein: CASSRGGFDGETQYF
CDR3 DNA: TGTGCCAGCAGTCGCGGGGGTTTCGACGGAGAGACCCAGTACTTC

J gene: TRBJ1-2
V gene: TRBV10-3
clone size: NA
D gene: NA
CDR3 protein: CAMQGDLILSGYTF
CDR3 DNA: TGTGCCATGCAAGGGGACTTAATATTGTCTGGCTACACCTTC

J gene: TRBJ1-1
V gene: TRBV19
clone size: NA
D gene: NA
CDR3 protein: CASSIEDKGTEAFF
CDR3 DNA: TGTGCCAGTAGTATAGAGGACAAAGGGACTGAAGCTTTCTTT

J gene: TRBJ2-5
V gene: TRBV9
clone size: once
D gene: NA
CDR3 protein: CASSAPSGTQETQYF
CDR3 DNA: TGTGCCAGCAGCGCTCCCTCGGGGACCCAAGAGACCCAGTACTTC

J gene: TRBJ1-4
V gene: TRBV19
clone size: NA
D gene: NA
CDR3 protein: CASSPYREKLFF
CDR3 DNA: TGTGCCAGTAGTCCTTACAGAGAAAAACTGTTTTTT

J gene: TRBJ1-1
V gene: TRBV11-1
clone size: NA
D gene: NA
CDR3 protein: CASSLGPRNTEAFF
CDR3 DNA: TGTGCCAGCAGCTTAGGGCCGAGGAACACTGAAGCTTTCTTT

J gene: TRBJ2-1
V gene: TRBV24-1
clone size: medium-sized
D gene: NA
CDR3 protein: CATSETGVVDEQFF
CDR3 DNA: TGTGCCACCAGTGAAACGGGCGTAGTGGATGAGCAGTTCTTC

J gene: TRBJ1-5
V gene: TRBV5-6
clone size: once
D gene: NA
CDR3 protein: CASSTGPGGQPQHF
CDR3 DNA: TGTGCCAGCAGCACCGGTCCCGGTGGGCAGCCCCAGCATTTT

J gene: TRBJ1-6
V gene: TRBV6-6
clone size: NA
D gene: NA
CDR3 protein: CASTLSGENSPLHF
CDR3 DNA: TGTGCCAGCACCTTATCTGGAGAGAATTCACCCCTCCACTTT

J gene: TRBJ1-2
V gene: TRBV7-2
clone size: NA
D gene: TRBD1
CDR3 protein: CASSLGQGAVYGYTF
CDR3 DNA: TGTGCCAGCAGCCTAGGACAGGGGGCTGTCTATGGCTACACCTTC

J gene: TRBJ1-1
V gene: TRBV3-1/TRBV3-2
clone size: medium-sized
D gene: NA
CDR3 protein: CASSLGSNTEAFF
CDR3 DNA: TGTGCCAGCAGCCTGGGGTCGAACACTGAAGCTTTCTTT

J gene: TRBJ2-3
V gene: TRBV9
clone size: few
D gene: NA
CDR3 protein: CASSPRGQASTDTQYF
CDR3 DNA: TGTGCCAGCAGCCCTAGAGGCCAAGCCAGCACAGATACGCAGTATTTT

J gene: TRBJ1-3
V gene: TRBV30
clone size: NA
D gene: NA
CDR3 protein: CAWHPFPGAFLAFSGNTIYF
CDR3 DNA: TGTGCCTGGCACCCCTTCCCGGGGGCCTTCCTCGCCTTCTCTGGAAACACCATATATTTT

J gene: TRBJ2-6
V gene: TRBV7-2
clone size: NA
D gene: TRBD1
CDR3 protein: CASSSGTGTGANVLTF
CDR3 DNA: TGTGCCAGCAGCTCCGGGACAGGGACTGGGGCCAACGTCCTGACTTTC

J gene: TRBJ2-2
V gene: TRBV7-9
clone size: NA
D gene: NA
CDR3 protein: CASSYAGTYTRSGELFF
CDR3 DNA: TGTGCCAGCAGCTACGCCGGGACCTACACTAGGTCCGGGGAGCTGTTTTTT

J gene: TRBJ2-2
V gene: TRBV7-9
clone size: few
D gene: TRBD2
CDR3 protein: CASSPRTSVVTGELFF
CDR3 DNA: TGTGCCAGCAGCCCCCGGACTAGCGTCGTCACCGGGGAGCTGTTTTTT

J gene: TRBJ1-5
V gene: TRBV18
clone size: NA
D gene: NA
CDR3 protein: CASSPSREGNQPQHF
CDR3 DNA: TGTGCCAGCTCACCATCTAGGGAGGGCAATCAGCCCCAGCATTTT

J gene: TRBJ1-2
V gene: TRBV7-2
clone size: NA
D gene: NA
CDR3 protein: CATTLKGFNYGYTF
CDR3 DNA: TGTGCCACCACCCTAAAGGGGTTTAACTATGGCTACACCTTC

J gene: TRBJ1-4
V gene: TRBV5-1
clone size: NA
D gene: NA
CDR3 protein: CASSLVGEKLFF
CDR3 DNA: TGCGCCAGCAGCTTGGTTGGAGAAAAACTGTTTTTT

J gene: TRBJ1-6
V gene: TRBV5-1
clone size: NA
D gene: NA
CDR3 protein: CASSGGRDWGAPLHF
CDR3 DNA: TGCGCCAGCAGCGGAGGCAGGGACTGGGGAGCACCCCTCCACTTT

J gene: TRBJ1-1
V gene: TRBV18
clone size: NA
D gene: NA
CDR3 protein: CASSPPNGQLMNTEAFF
CDR3 DNA: TGTGCCAGCTCACCACCTAACGGACAGCTGATGAACACTGAAGCTTTCTTT

J gene: TRBJ2-1
V gene: TRBV10-2
clone size: once
D gene: NA
CDR3 protein: CASSERSAGANEQFF
CDR3 DNA: TGCGCCAGCAGTGAACGGAGTGCCGGGGCCAATGAGCAGTTCTTC

J gene: TRBJ1-1
V gene: TRBV7-9
clone size: once
D gene: TRBD1
CDR3 protein: CASSRTGTDTEAFF
CDR3 DNA: TGTGCCAGCAGCCGGACAGGGACTGACACTGAAGCTTTCTTT

J gene: TRBJ1-1
V gene: TRBV5-6
clone size: medium-sized
D gene: NA
CDR3 protein: CASSREYPGSEAFF
CDR3 DNA: TGTGCCAGCAGCCGAGAGTACCCAGGGTCTGAAGCTTTCTTT

J gene: TRBJ2-1
V gene: TRBV7-8
clone size: NA
D gene: TRBD2
CDR3 protein: CASSSQREGYSEQFF
CDR3 DNA: TGTGCCAGCAGCTCACAGCGGGAGGGGTATAGTGAGCAGTTCTTC

J gene: TRBJ2-5
V gene: TRBV7-8
clone size: few
D gene: TRBD2
CDR3 protein: CASSSQVMASGSRGSETQYF
CDR3 DNA: TGTGCCAGCAGCTCCCAGGTCATGGCTAGCGGGAGTAGGGGATCGGAGACCCAGTACTTC

J gene: TRBJ1-1
V gene: TRBV30
clone size: NA
D gene: NA
CDR3 protein: CAWKVRGNTEAFF
CDR3 DNA: TGTGCCTGGAAGGTCAGGGGGAACACTGAAGCTTTCTTT

J gene: TRBJ2-5
V gene: TRBV4-3
clone size: NA
D gene: NA
CDR3 protein: CASSREGSEGETQYF
CDR3 DNA: TGCGCCAGCAGCCGAGAGGGTAGTGAGGGGGAGACCCAGTACTTC

J gene: TRBJ1-1
V gene: TRBV19
clone size: NA
D gene: NA
CDR3 protein: CASSIGWVLNTEAFF
CDR3 DNA: TGTGCCAGTAGTATAGGATGGGTTTTGAACACTGAAGCTTTCTTT

J gene: TRBJ2-7
V gene: TRBV12-3/TRBV12-4
clone size: NA
D gene: NA
CDR3 protein: CASRRVGYEQYF
CDR3 DNA: TGTGCCAGCAGGAGGGTTGGCTACGAGCAGTACTTC

J gene: TRBJ2-2
V gene: TRBV5-1
clone size: NA
D gene: TRBD1
CDR3 protein: CASSSTGKGTGELFF
CDR3 DNA: TGCGCCAGCAGCTCGACAGGGAAGGGCACCGGGGAGCTGTTTTTT

J gene: TRBJ1-2
V gene: TRBV7-8
clone size: NA
D gene: TRBD1
CDR3 protein: CASSARQGPNYGYTF
CDR3 DNA: TGTGCCAGCAGCGCCCGACAGGGGCCGAACTATGGCTACACCTTC

J gene: TRBJ1-5
V gene: TRBV5-8
clone size: NA
D gene: TRBD1
CDR3 protein: CASSFHRGQSNQPQHF
CDR3 DNA: TGTGCCAGCAGCTTCCACAGGGGGCAAAGCAATCAGCCCCAGCATTTT

J gene: TRBJ2-7
V gene: TRBV3-1/TRBV3-2
clone size: NA
D gene: NA
CDR3 protein: CASSRQVRGADEQYF
CDR3 DNA: TGTGCCAGCAGCAGACAGGTTCGTGGGGCTGACGAGCAGTACTTC

J gene: TRBJ2-5
V gene: TRBV5-1
clone size: NA
D gene: NA
CDR3 protein: CASSLATEKTQYF
CDR3 DNA: TGCGCCAGCAGCTTGGCAACGGAAAAGACCCAGTACTTC

J gene: TRBJ1-5
V gene: TRBV6-1
clone size: NA
D gene: TRBD1
CDR3 protein: CASSERGPLSNQPQHF
CDR3 DNA: TGTGCCAGCAGTGAGAGGGGGCCGTTGAGCAATCAGCCCCAGCATTTT

J gene: TRBJ2-7
V gene: TRBV6-5
clone size: NA
D gene: TRBD1
CDR3 protein: CASSYSSRQGNYEQYF
CDR3 DNA: TGTGCCAGCAGTTACTCGTCTCGACAGGGGAACTACGAGCAGTACTTC

J gene: TRBJ1-1
V gene: TRBV7-8
clone size: NA
D gene: NA
CDR3 protein: CASSFRGRTLNTEAFF
CDR3 DNA: TGTGCCAGCAGCTTTAGGGGCAGGACCCTGAACACTGAAGCTTTCTTT

J gene: TRBJ2-5
V gene: TRBV3-1/TRBV3-2
clone size: NA
D gene: TRBD2
CDR3 protein: CASSQDLAGRGEETQYF
CDR3 DNA: TGTGCCAGCAGCCAAGATCTAGCGGGGAGGGGGGAAGAGACCCAGTACTTC

J gene: TRBJ2-2
V gene: TRBV6-5
clone size: once
D gene: TRBD1
CDR3 protein: CARGTANTGELFF
CDR3 DNA: TGTGCCAGAGGGACAGCGAACACCGGGGAGCTGTTTTTT

J gene: TRBJ1-2
V gene: TRBV6-5
clone size: NA
D gene: NA
CDR3 protein: CASSSQYGYTF
CDR3 DNA: TGTGCCAGCAGTTCACAGTATGGCTACACCTTC

J gene: TRBJ1-6
V gene: TRBV2
clone size: few
D gene: NA
CDR3 protein: CASFDYNSPLHF
CDR3 DNA: TGTGCCAGCTTCGACTATAATTCACCCCTCCACTTT